This entry features one TCR beta chain sequence. This sample was included in a study of T cell changes during pregnancy in multiple sclerosis. The junction had 6 bases not matched to a gene; V was cut back by 3 bases and J by 2 bases. The germline V gene encodes CDR1 ENHRY and CDR2 SYGVKD. There are 15 residues in the CDR3. Sequenced by immunoSEQ multiplex PCR; TCRdb stores in-frame clones only, minus some. The repertoire has just over 55,000 clones, approximately 90% of them found once; the top ten carry 3% to 4.5%. The chain couples TRBV10-3 to TRBJ1-1; 7 positions agree with TRBD1. Sample: peripheral blood, taken after pregnancy. This clonotype was obtained from a female donor in good health, enrolled as a control in a pregnancy study. In DNA form, the CDR3 reads TGTGCCATCAGTGACCGACAGGGATCAAACACTGAAGCTTTCTTT. Its translation: CAISDRQGSNTEAFF.